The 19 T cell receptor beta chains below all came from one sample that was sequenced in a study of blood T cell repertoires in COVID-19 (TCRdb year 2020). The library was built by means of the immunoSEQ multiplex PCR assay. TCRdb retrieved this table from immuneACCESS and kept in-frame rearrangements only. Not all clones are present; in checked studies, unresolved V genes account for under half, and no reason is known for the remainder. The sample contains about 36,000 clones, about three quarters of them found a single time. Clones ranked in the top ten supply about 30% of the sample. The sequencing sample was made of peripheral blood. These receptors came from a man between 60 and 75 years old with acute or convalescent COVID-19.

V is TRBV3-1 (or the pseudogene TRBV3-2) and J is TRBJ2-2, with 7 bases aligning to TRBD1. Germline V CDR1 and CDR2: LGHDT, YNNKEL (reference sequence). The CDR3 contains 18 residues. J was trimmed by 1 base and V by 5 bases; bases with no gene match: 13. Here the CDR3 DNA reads TGTGCCAGCAGCTTAGTAGGGACAGCTCGAAAGAACACCGGGGAGCTGTTTTTT. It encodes CASSLVGTARKNTGELFF.

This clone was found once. DNA for the CDR3: TGTGCCAGCAGCGTCGGGCTAGCGGGATCCAATGAGCAGTTCTTC. Protein sequence: CASSVGLAGSNEQFF. The rearrangement links TRBV6-5 to TRBJ2-1, with 9 nucleotides matching TRBD2. Germline V gene sequence: CDR1 MNHEY, CDR2 SVGAGI. The trim removed 6 bases at V and 6 bases at J, leaving 9 bases unmatched. CDR3 length: 15 amino acids.

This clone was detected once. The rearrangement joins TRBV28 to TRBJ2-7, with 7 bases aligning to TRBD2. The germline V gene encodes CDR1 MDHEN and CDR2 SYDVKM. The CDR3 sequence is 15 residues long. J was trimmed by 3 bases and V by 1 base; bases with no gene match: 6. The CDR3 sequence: CASSLLAGDGYEQYF. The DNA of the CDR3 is TGTGCCAGCAGTTTATTGGCGGGAGACGGCTACGAGCAGTACTTC.

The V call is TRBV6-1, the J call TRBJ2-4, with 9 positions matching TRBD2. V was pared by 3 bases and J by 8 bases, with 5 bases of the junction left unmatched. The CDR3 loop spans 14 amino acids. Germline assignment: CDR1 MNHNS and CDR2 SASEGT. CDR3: CASSDKREAYIQYF. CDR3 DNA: TGTGCCAGCAGTGATAAGCGGGAGGCTTACATTCAGTACTTC.

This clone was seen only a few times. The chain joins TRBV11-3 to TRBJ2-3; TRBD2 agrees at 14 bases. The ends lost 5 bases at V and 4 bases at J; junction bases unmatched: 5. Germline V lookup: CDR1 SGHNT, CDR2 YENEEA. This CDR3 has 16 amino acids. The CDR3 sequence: CASSPEGLAGADTQYF. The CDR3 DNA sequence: TGTGCCAGCAGCCCAGAGGGACTAGCGGGAGCAGATACGCAGTATTTT.

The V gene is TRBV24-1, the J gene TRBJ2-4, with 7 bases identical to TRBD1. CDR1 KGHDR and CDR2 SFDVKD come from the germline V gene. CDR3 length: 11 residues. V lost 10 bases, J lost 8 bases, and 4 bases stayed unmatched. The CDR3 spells CATRQGDIQYF. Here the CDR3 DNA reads TGTGCCACGAGACAGGGCGACATTCAGTACTTC.

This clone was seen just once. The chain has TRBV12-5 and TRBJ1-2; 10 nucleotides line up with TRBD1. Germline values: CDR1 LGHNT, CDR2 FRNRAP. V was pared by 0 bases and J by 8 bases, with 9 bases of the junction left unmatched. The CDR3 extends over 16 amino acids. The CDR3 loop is CASGLVTGTGVAGYTF. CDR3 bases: TGTGCTAGTGGTTTGGTAACGGGGACAGGGGTGGCGGGCTACACCTTC.

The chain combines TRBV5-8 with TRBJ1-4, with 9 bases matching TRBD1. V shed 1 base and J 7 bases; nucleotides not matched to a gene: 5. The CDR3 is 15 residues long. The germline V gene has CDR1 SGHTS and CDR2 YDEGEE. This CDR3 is CASSLRRQGGEKLFF. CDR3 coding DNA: TGTGCCAGCAGCTTGCGTCGACAGGGGGGTGAAAAACTGTTTTTT.

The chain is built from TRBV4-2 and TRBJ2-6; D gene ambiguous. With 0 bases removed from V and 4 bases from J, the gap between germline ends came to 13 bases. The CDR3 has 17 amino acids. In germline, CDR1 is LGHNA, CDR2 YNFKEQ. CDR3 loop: CASSQEGASFGANVLTF. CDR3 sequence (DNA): TGTGCCAGCAGCCAAGAGGGCGCCAGCTTCGGGGCCAACGTCCTGACTTTC.

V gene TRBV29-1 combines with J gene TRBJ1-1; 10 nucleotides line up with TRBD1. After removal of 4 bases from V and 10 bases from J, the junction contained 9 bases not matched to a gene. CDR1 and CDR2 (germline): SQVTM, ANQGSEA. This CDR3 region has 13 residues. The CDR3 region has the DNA TGCAGCGTTGCCCCCGGGACAGGGGAGGGAGCTTTCTTT. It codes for CSVAPGTGEGAFF.

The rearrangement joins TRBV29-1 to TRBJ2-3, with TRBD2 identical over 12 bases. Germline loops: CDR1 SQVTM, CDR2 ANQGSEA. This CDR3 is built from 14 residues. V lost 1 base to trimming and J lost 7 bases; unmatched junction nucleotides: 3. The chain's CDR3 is CSVEGLAGDYTQYF. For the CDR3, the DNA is TGCAGCGTTGAAGGACTAGCGGGGGACTATACGCAGTATTTT.

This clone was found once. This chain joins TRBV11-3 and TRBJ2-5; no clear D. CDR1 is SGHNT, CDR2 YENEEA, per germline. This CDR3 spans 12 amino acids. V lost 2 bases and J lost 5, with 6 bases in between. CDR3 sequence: CASSLQVETQYF. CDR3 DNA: TGTGCCAGCAGCTTACAGGTCGAGACCCAGTACTTC.

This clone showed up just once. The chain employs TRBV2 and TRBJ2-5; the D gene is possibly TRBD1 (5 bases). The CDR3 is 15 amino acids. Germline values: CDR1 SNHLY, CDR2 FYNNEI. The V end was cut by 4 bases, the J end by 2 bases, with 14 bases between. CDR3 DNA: TGTGCCAGCAGTGTTGAGTCAGGGCGGCAAGAGACCCAGTACTTC. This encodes CASSVESGRQETQYF.

The CDR3 region has the DNA TGTGCCAGCAGGGGACTCACGAACACCGGGGAGCTGTTTTTT. Translation gives CASRGLTNTGELFF. V is TRBV11-2 and J is TRBJ2-2, with D maybe TRBD2 (6 bases). Germline CDR1 and CDR2: SGHAT and FQNNGV. This CDR3 spans 14 amino acids. Trimming removed 6 bases at V and 0 bases at J, with 8 bases between.

CDR3 in DNA: TGCGCCAGCCGAACGACAGGCACCGGGGAGCTGTTTTTT. It translates to CASRTTGTGELFF. The rearrangement uses TRBV5-1 and TRBJ2-2, with a possible D match to TRBD1 (6 bases). The V end lost 7 bases, the J end lost 4 bases, and 11 bases lay between the germline ends. CDR1 and CDR2 from the germline V gene are SGHRS and YFSETQ. There are 13 residues in the CDR3.

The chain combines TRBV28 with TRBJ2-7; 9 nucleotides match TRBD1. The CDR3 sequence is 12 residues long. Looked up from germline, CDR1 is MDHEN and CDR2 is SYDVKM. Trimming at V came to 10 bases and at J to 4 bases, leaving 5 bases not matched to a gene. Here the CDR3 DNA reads TGTGCCACCTCGACAGGGGGGTACGAGCAGTACTTC. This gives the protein CATSTGGYEQYF.

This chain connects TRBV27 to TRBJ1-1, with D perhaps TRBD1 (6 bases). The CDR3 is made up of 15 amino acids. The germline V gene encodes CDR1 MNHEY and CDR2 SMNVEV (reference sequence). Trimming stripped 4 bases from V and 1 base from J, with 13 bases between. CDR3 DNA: TGTGCCAGCAGTTACTACAGGGCCCAGAACACTGAAGCTTTCTTT. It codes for CASSYYRAQNTEAFF.

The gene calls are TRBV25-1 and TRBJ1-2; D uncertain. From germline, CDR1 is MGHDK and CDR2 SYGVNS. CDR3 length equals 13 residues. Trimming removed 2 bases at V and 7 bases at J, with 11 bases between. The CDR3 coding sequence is TGTGCCAGCAGTGAAGGACTAACACTTGGCTACACCTTC. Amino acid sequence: CASSEGLTLGYTF.

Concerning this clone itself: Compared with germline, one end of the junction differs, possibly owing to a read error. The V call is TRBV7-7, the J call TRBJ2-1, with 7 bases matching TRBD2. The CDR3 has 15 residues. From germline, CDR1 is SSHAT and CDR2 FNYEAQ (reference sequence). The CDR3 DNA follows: TGTGCTAGCAGCAGCCAGGGAGGGCCCTACAATGAGCAGTTCTTC. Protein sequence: CASSSQGGPYNEQFF.